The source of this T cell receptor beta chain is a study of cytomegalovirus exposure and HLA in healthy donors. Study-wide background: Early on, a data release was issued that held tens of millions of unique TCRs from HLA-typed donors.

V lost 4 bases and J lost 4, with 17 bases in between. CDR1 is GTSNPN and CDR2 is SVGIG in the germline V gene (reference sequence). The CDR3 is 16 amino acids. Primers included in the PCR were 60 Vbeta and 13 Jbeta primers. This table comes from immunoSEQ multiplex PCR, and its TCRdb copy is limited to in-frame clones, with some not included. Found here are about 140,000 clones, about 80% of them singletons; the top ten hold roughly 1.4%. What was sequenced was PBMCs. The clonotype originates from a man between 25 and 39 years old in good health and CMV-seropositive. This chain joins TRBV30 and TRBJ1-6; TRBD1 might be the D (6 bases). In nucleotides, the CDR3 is TGTGCCTGGACCGCCGAACAGGGAATATATAATTCACCCCTCCACTTT. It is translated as CAWTAEQGIYNSPLHF.